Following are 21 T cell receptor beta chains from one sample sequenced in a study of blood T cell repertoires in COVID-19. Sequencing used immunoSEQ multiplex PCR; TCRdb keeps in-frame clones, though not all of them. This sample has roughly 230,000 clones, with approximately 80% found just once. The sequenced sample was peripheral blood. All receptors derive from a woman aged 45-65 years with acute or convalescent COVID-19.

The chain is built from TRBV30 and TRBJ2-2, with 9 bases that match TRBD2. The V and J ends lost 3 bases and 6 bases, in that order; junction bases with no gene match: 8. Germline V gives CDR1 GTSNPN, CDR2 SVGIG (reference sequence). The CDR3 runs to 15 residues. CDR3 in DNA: TGTGCCTGGAGCCCAATGACTAGCGGAGCCGGGGAGCTGTTTTTT. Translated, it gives CAWSPMTSGAGELFF.

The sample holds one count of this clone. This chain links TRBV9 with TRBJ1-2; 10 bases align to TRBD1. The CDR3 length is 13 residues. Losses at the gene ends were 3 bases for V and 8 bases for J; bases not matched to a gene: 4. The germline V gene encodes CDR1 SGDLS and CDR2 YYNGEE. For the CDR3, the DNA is TGTGCCAGCAGCGGGGGACAGGGGCTGGGCTACACCTTC. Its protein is CASSGGQGLGYTF. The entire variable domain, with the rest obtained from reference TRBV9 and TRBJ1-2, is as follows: DSGVTQTPKHLITATGQRVTLRCSPRSGDLSVYWYQQSLDQGLQFLIQYYNGEERAKGNILERFSAQQFPDLHSELNLSSLELGDSALYFCASSGGQGLGYTFGSGTRLTVV.

The CDR3 is CASRAGDRVFSPLHF. The CDR3 DNA reads as TGTGCCAGCAGGGCCGGGGACAGGGTCTTTTCACCCCTCCACTTT. The chain combines TRBV2 with TRBJ1-6; TRBD1 agrees at 9 bases. The CDR3 sequence is 15 residues long. Germline V gene sequence: CDR1 SNHLY, CDR2 FYNNEI. With 6 bases clipped from V and 9 bases from J, the junction kept 9 bases outside the gene matches.

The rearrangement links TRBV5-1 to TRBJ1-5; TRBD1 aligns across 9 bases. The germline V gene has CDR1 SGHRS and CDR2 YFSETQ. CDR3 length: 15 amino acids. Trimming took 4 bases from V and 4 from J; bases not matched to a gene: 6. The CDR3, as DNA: TGCGCCAGCAGCCCGACAGGGGGAGGTAATCAGCCCCAGCATTTT. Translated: CASSPTGGGNQPQHF. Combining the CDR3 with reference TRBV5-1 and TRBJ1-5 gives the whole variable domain KAGVTQTPRYLIKTRGQQVTLSCSPISGHRSVSWYQQTPGQGLQFLFEYFSETQRNKGNFPGRFSGRQFSNSRSEMNVSTLELGDSALYLCASSPTGGGNQPQHFGDGTRLSIL.

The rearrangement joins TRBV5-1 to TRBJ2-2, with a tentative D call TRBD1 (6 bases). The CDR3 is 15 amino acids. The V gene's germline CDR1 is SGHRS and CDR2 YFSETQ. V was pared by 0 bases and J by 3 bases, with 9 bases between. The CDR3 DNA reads TGCGCCAGCAGCTTGGTAGGGGGATACACCGGGGAGCTGTTTTTT. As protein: CASSLVGGYTGELFF.

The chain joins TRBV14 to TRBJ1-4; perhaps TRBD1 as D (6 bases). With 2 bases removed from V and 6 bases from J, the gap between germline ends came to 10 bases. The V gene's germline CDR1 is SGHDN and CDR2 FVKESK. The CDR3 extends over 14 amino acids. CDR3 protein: CASSQRWTDEKLFF. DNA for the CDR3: TGTGCCAGCAGCCAACGCTGGACAGATGAAAAACTGTTTTTT.

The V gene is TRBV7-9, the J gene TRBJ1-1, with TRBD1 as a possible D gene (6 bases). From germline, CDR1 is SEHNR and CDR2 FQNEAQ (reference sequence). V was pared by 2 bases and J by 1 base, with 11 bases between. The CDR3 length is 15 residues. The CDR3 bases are TGTGCCAGCAGCTTAAGGACAGTTGAGAACACTGAAGCTTTCTTT. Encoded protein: CASSLRTVENTEAFF.

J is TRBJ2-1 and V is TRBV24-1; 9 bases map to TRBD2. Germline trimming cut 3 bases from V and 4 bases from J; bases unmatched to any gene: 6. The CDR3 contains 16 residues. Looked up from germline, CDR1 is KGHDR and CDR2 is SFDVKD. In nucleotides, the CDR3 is TGTGCCACCAGTGATCCCCAGCGGGAGGTGTACAATGAGCAGTTCTTC. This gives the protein CATSDPQREVYNEQFF.

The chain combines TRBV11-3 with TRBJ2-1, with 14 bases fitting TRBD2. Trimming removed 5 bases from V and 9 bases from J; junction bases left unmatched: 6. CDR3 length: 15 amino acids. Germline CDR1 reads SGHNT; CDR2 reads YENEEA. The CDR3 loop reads CASSPGLAGESEQFF. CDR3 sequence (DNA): TGTGCCAGCAGCCCGGGACTAGCGGGAGAAAGTGAGCAGTTCTTC.

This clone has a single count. The chain's CDR3 is CASSFGQLLNEQFF. CDR3 coding DNA: TGTGCCAGCAGTTTTGGGCAGCTGCTTAATGAGCAGTTCTTC. The chain recombines TRBV28 with TRBJ2-1; D uncertain. Trimming took 3 bases from V and 7 from J, leaving 13 bases between them. This CDR3 has 14 amino acids. The V gene's germline CDR1 is MDHEN and CDR2 SYDVKM.

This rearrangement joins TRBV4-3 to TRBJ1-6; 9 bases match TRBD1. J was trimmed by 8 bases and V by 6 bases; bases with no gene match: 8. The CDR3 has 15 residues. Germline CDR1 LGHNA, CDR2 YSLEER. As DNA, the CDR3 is TGCGCCAGCAGTATGGACAGGGGCGATCATTCACCCCTCCACTTT. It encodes CASSMDRGDHSPLHF.

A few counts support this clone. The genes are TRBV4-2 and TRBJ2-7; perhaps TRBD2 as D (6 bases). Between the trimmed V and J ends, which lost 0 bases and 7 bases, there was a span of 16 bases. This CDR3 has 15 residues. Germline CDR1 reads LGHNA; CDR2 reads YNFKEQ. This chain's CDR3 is CASSQDLGRTWEQYF. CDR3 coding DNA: TGTGCCAGCAGCCAAGATCTCGGGAGAACATGGGAGCAGTACTTC.

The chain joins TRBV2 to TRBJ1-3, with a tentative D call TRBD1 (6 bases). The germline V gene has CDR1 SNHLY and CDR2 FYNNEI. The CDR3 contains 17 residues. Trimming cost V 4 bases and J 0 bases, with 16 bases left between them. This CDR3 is CASSGGWGQFSGNTIYF. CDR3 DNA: TGTGCCAGCAGTGGGGGATGGGGGCAGTTCTCTGGAAACACCATATATTTT. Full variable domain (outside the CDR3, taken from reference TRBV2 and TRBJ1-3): EPEVTQTPSHQVTQMGQEVILRCVPISNHLYFYWYRQILGQKVEFLVSFYNNEISEKSEIFDDQFSVERPDGSNFTLKIRSTKLEDSAMYFCASSGGWGQFSGNTIYFGEGSWLTVV.

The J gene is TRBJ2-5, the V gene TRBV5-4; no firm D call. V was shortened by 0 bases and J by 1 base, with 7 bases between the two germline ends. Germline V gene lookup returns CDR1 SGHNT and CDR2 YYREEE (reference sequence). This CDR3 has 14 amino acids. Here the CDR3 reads CASSLAVSQETQYF. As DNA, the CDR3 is TGTGCCAGCAGCTTGGCTGTGTCCCAAGAGACCCAGTACTTC.

The CDR3: CASSHTTGAVTDTQYF. The CDR3 nucleotides are TGTGCCAGCAGCCACACGACAGGGGCGGTCACAGATACGCAGTATTTT. The chain combines TRBV5-6 with TRBJ2-3, with 8 bases fitting TRBD1. Losses at the gene ends were 4 bases for V and 2 bases for J; bases not matched to a gene: 9. Germline V lookup: CDR1 SGHDT, CDR2 YYEEEE. This CDR3 has 16 amino acids.

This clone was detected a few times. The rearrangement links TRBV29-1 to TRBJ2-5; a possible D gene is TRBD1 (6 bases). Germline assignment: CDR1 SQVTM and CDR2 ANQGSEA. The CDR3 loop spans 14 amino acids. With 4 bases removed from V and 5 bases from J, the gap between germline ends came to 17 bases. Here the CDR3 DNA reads TGCAGCGTTGCCTGGGACACGGGCACTGAGACCCAGTACTTC. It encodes CSVAWDTGTETQYF.

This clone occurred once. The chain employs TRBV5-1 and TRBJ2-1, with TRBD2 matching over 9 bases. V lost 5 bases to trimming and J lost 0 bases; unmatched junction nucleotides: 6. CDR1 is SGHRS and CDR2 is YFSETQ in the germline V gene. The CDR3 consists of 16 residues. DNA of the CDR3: TGCGCCAGCAGGGCAGCGGGAGGCAGCTCCTACAATGAGCAGTTCTTC. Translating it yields CASRAAGGSSYNEQFF.

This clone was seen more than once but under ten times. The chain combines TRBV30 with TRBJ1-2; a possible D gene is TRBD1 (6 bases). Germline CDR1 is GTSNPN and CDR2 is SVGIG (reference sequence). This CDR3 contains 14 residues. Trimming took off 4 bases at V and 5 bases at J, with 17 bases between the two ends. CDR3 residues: CAWTGARGSYGYTF. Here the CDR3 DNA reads TGTGCCTGGACCGGGGCCAGGGGCTCGTATGGCTACACCTTC. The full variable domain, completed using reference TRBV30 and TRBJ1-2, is SQTIHQWPATLVQPVGSPLSLECTVEGTSNPNLYWYRQAAGRGLQLLFYSVGIGQISSEVPQNLSASRPQDRQFILSSKKLLLSDSGFYLCAWTGARGSYGYTFGSGTRLTVV.

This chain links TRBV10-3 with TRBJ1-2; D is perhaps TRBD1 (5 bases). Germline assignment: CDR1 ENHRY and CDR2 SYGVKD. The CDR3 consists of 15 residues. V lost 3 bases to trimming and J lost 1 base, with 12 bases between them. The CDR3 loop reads CAISEGADLNYGYTF. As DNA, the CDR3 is TGTGCCATCAGTGAAGGGGCAGACCTTAACTATGGCTACACCTTC.

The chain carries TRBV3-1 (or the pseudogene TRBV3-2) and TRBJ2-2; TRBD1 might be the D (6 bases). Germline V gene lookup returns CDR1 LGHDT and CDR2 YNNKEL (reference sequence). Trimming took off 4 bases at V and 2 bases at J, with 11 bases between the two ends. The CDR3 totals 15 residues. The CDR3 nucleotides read TGTGCCAGCAGCCTGACGGGACAAAACACCGGGGAGCTGTTTTTT. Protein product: CASSLTGQNTGELFF.

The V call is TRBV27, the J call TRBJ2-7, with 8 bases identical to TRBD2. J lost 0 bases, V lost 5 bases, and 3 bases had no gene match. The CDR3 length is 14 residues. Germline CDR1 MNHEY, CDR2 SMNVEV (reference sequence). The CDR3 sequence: CASSLAGNSYEQYF. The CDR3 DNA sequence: TGTGCCAGCAGTCTAGCGGGCAACTCCTACGAGCAGTACTTC.